This TCR beta chain originates from a study of T cell responses to AZD1222 COVID-19 vaccine (dated by TCRdb to the early 2020s). The study in broad terms: A total of about 250 trial participants underwent TCR sequencing, of whom 207 had received two doses of AZD1222 and 26 had received two doses of the MenACWY control vaccine. Enrollment into the trials was organized by age into subgroups of 18-55, 56-69 and 70-plus years, and those subgroups contained approximately 150, 30 and 60 TCR-sequenced participants, respectively.

This sample's time point label indicates: about 28 days (+/-7) after the second vaccine dose. AZD1222 recipients whose second dose came at about 4 weeks and those whose second dose came at about 12 weeks were combined into one group, since spike-specific TCR depth and breadth did not differ between the two schedules. Vaccinee samples came from UK trials COV001 and COV002, including a single-blind randomized controlled phase 2/3 trial of AZD1222 (ChAdOx1 nCoV-19) in healthy adults. For TCRbeta chain sequencing, PBMC samples were collected from trial participants at day 0 and at day 28 after the second dose. The CDR3 regions of human TCRbeta chains were subjected to immunosequencing. The study's own analysis went as follows. TCRs in the repertoires were matched against a reference library of SARS-CoV-2-specific TCRs that had been generated with the MIRA antigen-specificity platform. Breadth was defined as the fraction of unique TCRs that were SARS-CoV-2-associated, and depth was defined as the fraction of total T cells that were SARS-CoV-2-associated. Using the MIRA data, each spike-specific TCR was mapped to the spike region that the TCR reacts to and placed in a CD4 or CD8 class. Log10-transformed breadth and depth values were compared by one-way ANOVA with Sidak's multiple comparisons tests. In TCRdb, the immuneACCESS table is reduced to in-frame sequences with V and J assigned. These tables do not hold every clone; where another copy was compared, an unresolved V gene accounts for under half, and the others remain unexplained. Clonal size and the V and J genes are those of that table, whereas D and trimming came from the DNA. This sample comprises over 95,000 clones, around 88% of them detected only once. Jointly, the top ten make up 6.5% of the sample.

General conclusions and limits of the study: After two AZD1222 doses, spike-specific TCR breadth and depth were significantly higher than at day 0 and than in MenACWY recipients. Conclusions about previously exposed vaccinees are limited because only six or seven AZD1222 recipients were SARS-CoV-2 seropositive at baseline. The vaccine-associated CD4 TCRs covered the entire spike protein, and the dominant responses fell in regions 160-218 and 743-854. Reportedly, close to half of the unique spike-specific TCRs recognized epitopes lying outside the regions that are mutated in the B.1.351 and B.1.1.7 variants. Most participants were white British and females outnumbered males, and the authors suggested that clonal diversity may have been underestimated. In the small 56-69-year group, the increase in depth fell short of significance, most likely because of low power. Because no day 14 peak-response samples were available, repertoires were characterized only after the peak T cell response.

For this clone: No cognate antigen has been identified for it. Base qualities are missing; no much larger clone stands one base away.

The germline V gene (reference sequence) gives CDR1 as DFQATT and CDR2 as SNEGSKA. Between the V and J ends, shortened by 3 bases and 9 bases respectively, the junction contains 20 bases. From the cysteine through the phenylalanine, the CDR3 covers 14 amino acids. The retained sequence is limited to the CDR3, 42 bases, with the frame set at the first base. The sequence was collected from an adult who received the AZD1222 COVID-19 vaccine. The sequence joins TRBV20-1 to TRBJ1-2, with TRBD1 perhaps the D gene, on 6 matching bases. Sequencing was performed on peripheral blood, taken 28 days after the second AZD1222 dose. The sequence in DNA is TGCAGTGCTAGTTTCGGGGGGCAGGAGATTAGCTACACCTTC. Translated, it gives CSASFGGQEISYTF.